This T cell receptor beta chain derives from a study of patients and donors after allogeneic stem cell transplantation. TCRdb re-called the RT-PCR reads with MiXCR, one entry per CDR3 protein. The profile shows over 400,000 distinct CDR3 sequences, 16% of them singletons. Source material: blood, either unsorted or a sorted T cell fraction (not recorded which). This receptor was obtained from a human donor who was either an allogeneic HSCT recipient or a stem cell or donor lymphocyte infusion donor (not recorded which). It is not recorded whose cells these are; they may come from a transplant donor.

CDR3 DNA sequence: TGCAGTGCTAGAAGAGGACCCCAAGGGGGATCCTACGAGCAGTACTTC. Protein: CSARRGPQGGSYEQYF. The chain carries TRBV20-1 and TRBJ2-7; TRBD1 might be the D (6 bases). Germline CDR1 reads DFQATT; CDR2 reads SNEGSKA (reference sequence). V lost 2 bases and J 1 base, leaving 18 bases between the germline ends. CDR3 size: 16 residues.